The 32 T cell receptor beta chains below come from one sample, sequenced in a study of identical twins. TCRdb re-called the 5' RACE reads through MiXCR, storing one row per CDR3 protein. The sample holds 700,000 to 950,000 distinct CDR3 sequences, 10% to 15% seen once. This sample was also put to use in a study of yellow fever vaccine responses in identical twins.

The sequencing sample was made of PBMCs. All receptors come from a woman between 18 and 29 years old in good health.

The CDR3 nucleotides are TGTGCCAGCAGCAGCCCGGGACTAGCGGTTATTACCTCCTACAATGAGCAGTTCTTC. Amino acid sequence: CASSSPGLAVITSYNEQFF. The J gene is TRBJ2-1, the V gene TRBV28, with 11 bases identical to TRBD2. The CDR3 is 19 residues long. Germline lookup yields CDR1 MDHEN and CDR2 SYDVKM. Losses at the gene ends were 6 bases for V and 0 bases for J; bases not matched to a gene: 13.

The V call is TRBV4-2, the J call TRBJ2-6; D may be TRBD1 (6 bases). The CDR3 extends over 15 amino acids. V lost 0 bases and J 4 bases, leaving 7 bases between the germline ends. CDR1 is LGHNA, CDR2 YNFKEQ, per germline. The CDR3: CASSQDRGGANVLTF. As DNA, the CDR3 is TGTGCCAGCAGCCAAGATAGGGGGGGGGCCAACGTCCTGACTTTC.

This clonotype was detected a few times. This chain connects TRBV28 to TRBJ2-3, with D hard to call. CDR1 and CDR2 (germline): MDHEN, SYDVKM. The V gene lost 3 bases and the J gene lost 4 bases, with 8 bases spanning the gap. CDR3 length: 13 residues. The CDR3 DNA sequence: TGTGCCAGCAGTTTCTATCCACCAGATACGCAGTATTTT. Translation: CASSFYPPDTQYF.

This clonotype was observed at least ten times. The chain couples TRBV3-1 to TRBJ2-5; D remains ambiguous. This CDR3 is built from 12 residues. Trimming stripped 3 bases from V and 5 bases from J, with 7 bases between. Germline V gene lookup returns CDR1 LGHDT and CDR2 YNNKEL (reference sequence). DNA for the CDR3: TGTGCCAGCAGCCACAGTTGGGAGACCCAGTACTTC. Protein product: CASSHSWETQYF.

This clonotype was found a few times. The CDR3 sequence is CASSPPQGEQYF. CDR3 in DNA: TGTGCCAGCTCACCACCGCAGGGGGAGCAGTACTTC. This chain links TRBV18 with TRBJ2-7; TRBD1 is a possible D gene (6 bases). The CDR3 length is 12 residues. Per the germline V gene, CDR1 is KGHSH and CDR2 is LQKENI. V lost 0 bases and J lost 7, with 7 bases in between.

The chain is built from TRBV20-1 and TRBJ2-5; 7 bases agree with TRBD2. CDR3 length equals 13 residues. Germline V gene data show CDR1 as DFQATT and CDR2 as SNEGSKA (reference sequence). V was pared by 5 bases and J by 4 bases, with 7 bases of the junction left unmatched. CDR3 sequence (DNA): TGCAGTGCTCCCAGACTAGCCGGAGAGACCCAGTACTTC. Its protein product is CSAPRLAGETQYF.

This clonotype has just a few counts. V and J are TRBV10-3 and TRBJ2-3; possibly TRBD1 or TRBD2 for D (5 bases each). V was trimmed by 6 bases and J by 6 bases, leaving 13 bases between them. The CDR3 length is 13 residues. Germline V lookup: CDR1 ENHRY, CDR2 SYGVKD. This chain's CDR3 is CAISPRGPDTQYF. Written as DNA, the CDR3 is TGTGCCATCAGCCCGAGGGGCCCCGATACGCAGTATTTT.

This clonotype was observed once. This chain joins TRBV20-1 and TRBJ2-5, with D maybe TRBD1 (5 bases). The CDR3 is 15 residues long. CDR1 is DFQATT and CDR2 is SNEGSKA in the germline V gene (reference sequence). V was shortened by 4 bases and J by 1 base, with 16 bases between the two germline ends. CDR3 sequence reads: CSAKGQVTSQETQYF. The CDR3 nucleotides read TGCAGTGCTAAGGGGCAGGTAACCTCCCAAGAGACCCAGTACTTC.

This clonotype was detected a few times. V usage is TRBV6-1 and J usage is TRBJ2-1; possibly TRBD2 for D (6 bases). The CDR3 is 16 residues long. The V gene's germline CDR1 is MNHNS and CDR2 SASEGT. Trimming removed 6 bases at V and 0 bases at J, with 15 bases between. The chain's CDR3 is CASRRGTRSSYNEQFF. The DNA for the CDR3 is TGTGCCAGCAGAAGAGGGACTCGGAGCTCCTACAATGAGCAGTTCTTC.

The chain links TRBV6-5 to TRBJ1-4; no clear D gene. Deletions cut 2 bases from V and 8 bases from J, with 9 bases between. Per the germline V gene, CDR1 is MNHEY and CDR2 is SVGAGI. The CDR3 totals 13 residues. CDR3 residues: CASSYRPEEKLFF. The CDR3 DNA reads as TGTGCCAGCAGTTACCGACCCGAAGAAAAACTGTTTTTT.

The chain links TRBV5-1 to TRBJ2-5; D is tentatively TRBD1 or TRBD2 (5 bases each). CDR3 size: 15 residues. Germline loops: CDR1 SGHRS, CDR2 YFSETQ. Trimming pared 1 base from V and 1 base from J, leaving 11 bases between. DNA of the CDR3: TGCGCCAGCAGCTTGTACTTCGGGGCCCAAGAGACCCAGTACTTC. It encodes CASSLYFGAQETQYF.

This clonotype was counted ten times or more. CDR3 sequence: CASSPSGELFF. In DNA, the CDR3 is TGTGCCAGCAGCCCGAGCGGGGAGCTGTTTTTT. V is TRBV18 and J is TRBJ2-2; no definite D call. The germline V gene has CDR1 KGHSH and CDR2 LQKENI. CDR3 length: 11 amino acids. Trimming removed 8 bases at V and 7 bases at J, with 8 bases between.

This clonotype was recorded a few times. V gene TRBV10-3 combines with J gene TRBJ2-1; 12 nucleotides line up with TRBD2. The germline gives CDR1 ENHRY, CDR2 SYGVKD. The J segment lost 7 bases and the V segment lost 9 bases, leaving 4 bases of the junction unmatched. The CDR3 is made up of 13 amino acids. For the CDR3, the DNA is TGTGCCATTGGACTAGCGGGAAGGAATGAGCAGTTCTTC. This gives the protein CAIGLAGRNEQFF.

As DNA, the CDR3 is TGCAGTGCTAGCGAGGGAGGACACATTCAGTACTTC. As protein: CSASEGGHIQYF. The chain joins TRBV20-1 to TRBJ2-4; TRBD2 is a possible D gene (6 bases). The CDR3 has 12 residues. The V end lost 3 bases, the J end lost 8 bases, and 11 bases lay between the germline ends. Germline values: CDR1 DFQATT, CDR2 SNEGSKA (reference sequence).

The J gene is TRBJ1-6, the V gene TRBV5-1; perhaps TRBD1 as D (5 bases). This CDR3 has 12 residues. Between the trimmed V and J ends, which lost 3 bases and 9 bases, there was a span of 7 bases. Germline loops: CDR1 SGHRS, CDR2 YFSETQ. CDR3 nucleotide sequence: TGCGCCAGCAGCTCAGACAGTTCACCCCTCCACTTT. Encoded protein: CASSSDSSPLHF. Together with reference TRBV5-1 and TRBJ1-6, the CDR3 gives the full variable domain: KAGVTQTPRYLIKTRGQQVTLSCSPISGHRSVSWYQQTPGQGLQFLFEYFSETQRNKGNFPGRFSGRQFSNSRSEMNVSTLELGDSALYLCASSSDSSPLHFGNGTRLTVT.

This clonotype was counted many times. The chain recombines TRBV7-8 with TRBJ2-3; perhaps TRBD2 as D (6 bases). Germline loops: CDR1 SGHVS, CDR2 FQNEAQ. The V end was cut by 1 base, the J end by 8 bases, with 25 bases between. This CDR3 has 18 residues. The CDR3 is CASSLVGSGWNAKATQYF. The CDR3 bases are TGTGCCAGCAGCTTAGTAGGCAGCGGGTGGAATGCTAAAGCTACGCAGTATTTT.

V is TRBV11-2 and J is TRBJ2-7; TRBD1 agrees at 7 bases. The CDR3 spans 15 residues. Germline CDR1 reads SGHAT; CDR2 reads FQNNGV. With 0 bases clipped from V and 2 bases from J, the junction kept 4 bases outside the gene matches. CDR3 loop: CASSLDTGAAYEQYF. The DNA of the CDR3 is TGTGCCAGCAGCTTAGATACAGGGGCCGCCTACGAGCAGTACTTC.

This clonotype has only a few counts. The chain joins TRBV14 to TRBJ2-1; D unresolved. CDR1 and CDR2 from the germline V gene are SGHDN and FVKESK. The V gene lost 3 bases and the J gene lost 4 bases, with 7 bases spanning the gap. This CDR3 has 13 residues. The CDR3 nucleotides are TGTGCCAGCAGCCACAAGACATACAATGAGCAGTTCTTC. Its protein product is CASSHKTYNEQFF.

This clonotype was found a few times. The genes are TRBV20-1 and TRBJ2-7, with 8 bases that match TRBD1. The CDR3 has 15 amino acids. The trim removed 1 base at V and 3 bases at J, leaving 8 bases unmatched. The germline CDR1 and CDR2 sequences are DFQATT and SNEGSKA (reference sequence). The CDR3 region has the DNA TGCAGTGCTAGAGGGGGGACAGGTAGGAGCTACGAGCAGTACTTC. Translation: CSARGGTGRSYEQYF.

This clonotype was observed a handful of times. The V gene is TRBV28, the J gene TRBJ2-2; a weak D match, TRBD1 (6 bases). Trimming shortened V by 4 bases and J by 1 base, and 10 bases separated the two germline ends. The CDR3 covers 15 residues. Germline assignment: CDR1 MDHEN and CDR2 SYDVKM. In DNA, the CDR3 is TGTGCCAGCAGTTCAGGACAGATGAACACCGGGGAGCTGTTTTTT. Translating gives CASSSGQMNTGELFF.

J is TRBJ1-5 and V is TRBV4-1, with TRBD1 identical over 9 bases. Germline CDR1 reads MGHRA; CDR2 reads YSYEKL. This CDR3 is 17 amino acids long. V was pared by 1 base and J by 4 bases, with 8 bases of the junction left unmatched. The chain's CDR3 is CASSQGTGTGKNQPQHF. The CDR3 bases are TGCGCCAGCAGCCAAGGTACCGGGACAGGGAAAAATCAGCCCCAGCATTTT.

The genes are TRBV7-3 and TRBJ2-7; D may be TRBD1 or TRBD2 (5 bases each). V lost 6 bases and J 2 bases, leaving 17 bases between the germline ends. The CDR3 sequence is 15 residues long. The germline V gene has CDR1 SGHTA and CDR2 FQGTGA. Here the CDR3 DNA reads TGTGCCAGCAGTCGTAGTTCGGGACCCCCCTACGAGCAGTACTTC. It codes for CASSRSSGPPYEQYF.

This chain links TRBV24-1 with TRBJ2-2; 11 bases are shared with TRBD2. J lost 6 bases, V lost 3 bases, and 11 bases had no gene match. This CDR3 has 18 amino acids. Germline V gives CDR1 KGHDR, CDR2 SFDVKD. The CDR3 loop is CATSDPNPSGGKAGELFF. CDR3 in DNA: TGTGCCACCAGTGATCCCAACCCTAGCGGGGGGAAAGCCGGGGAGCTGTTTTTT.

At least ten counts were recorded for this clonotype. The V call is TRBV12-3 or TRBV12-4, the J call TRBJ2-7; 7 bases are shared with TRBD2. V trimming: 6 bases; J trimming: 3 bases; junction bases outside the gene matches: 5. The CDR3 sequence is 13 residues long. The CDR3 nucleotides read TGTGCCAGCAGCTTAACGGGGGGCTACGAGCAGTACTTC. Residues: CASSLTGGYEQYF.

Many counts were recorded for this clonotype. The chain carries TRBV7-2 and TRBJ2-7; D remains unclear. V shed 0 bases and J shed 6 bases, with 9 bases lying between them. The CDR3 is 13 amino acids. CDR1 SGHTA and CDR2 FQGNSA come from the germline V gene. For the CDR3, the DNA is TGTGCCAGCAGCTTAGCCCTCTTGGGCGAGCAGTACTTC. As protein: CASSLALLGEQYF.

This chain connects TRBV5-5 to TRBJ1-2; possible D gene TRBD1, 6 bases. Germline V gives CDR1 SGHKS, CDR2 YYEKEE (reference sequence). V lost 2 bases to trimming and J lost 3 bases, with 20 bases between them. This CDR3 has 17 residues. Here the CDR3 reads CASSFNAIGGADYGYTF. CDR3 nucleotides: TGTGCCAGCAGCTTTAACGCAATTGGGGGCGCAGACTATGGCTACACCTTC.

This clonotype was seen more than once but under ten times. This chain connects TRBV7-8 to TRBJ2-6; 7 bases map to TRBD2. Germline V lookup: CDR1 SGHVS, CDR2 FQNEAQ. The CDR3 contains 20 residues. The J segment lost 0 bases and the V segment lost 5 bases, leaving 16 bases of the junction unmatched. DNA of the CDR3: TGTGCCAGCAGCCGAAACGGGGCCGGGGGGATTCCCTCTGGGGCCAACGTCCTGACTTTC. This translates into CASSRNGAGGIPSGANVLTF.

This chain uses TRBV6-1 with TRBJ1-6; TRBD1 might be the D (6 bases). CDR3 length: 13 residues. The germline CDR1 and CDR2 sequences are MNHNS and SASEGT. Trimming removed 10 bases at V and 7 bases at J, with 14 bases between. CDR3 sequence reads: CATQGRENSPLHF. As DNA, the CDR3 is TGTGCCACCCAGGGGAGGGAGAATTCACCCCTCCACTTT.

This clonotype occurred a few times. The genes are TRBV12-3 or TRBV12-4 and TRBJ1-5; the match to TRBD1 covers 9 bases. The length of the CDR3 is 17 residues. V dropped 1 base and J dropped 5; count of bases not matched to a gene: 9. The CDR3 sequence: CASSLVPGQGFHQPQHF. The CDR3 DNA reads as TGTGCCAGCAGTTTAGTACCGGGACAGGGCTTTCATCAGCCCCAGCATTTT.

This clonotype appeared a few times. The chain has TRBV13 and TRBJ2-7; weak D call: TRBD1 (6 bases). This CDR3 is built from 14 residues. Germline CDR1 and CDR2: PRHDT and FYEKMQ (reference sequence). V was clipped by 4 bases and J by 3 bases, with 13 bases between them. The CDR3 protein is CASSSTGPLYEQYV. The CDR3 region has the DNA TGTGCCAGCAGCTCGACAGGACCCCTCTACGAGCAGTACGTC.

This clonotype appeared a few times. The CDR3 protein is CASSFTANQPQHF. CDR3 sequence (DNA): TGTGCCAGCAGCTTTACAGCGAATCAGCCCCAGCATTTT. The chain combines TRBV11-2 with TRBJ1-5; D unclear. V was shortened by 3 bases and J by 4 bases, with 7 bases between the two germline ends. The length of the CDR3 is 13 residues. In germline, CDR1 is SGHAT, CDR2 FQNNGV.

The sample holds a few counts of this clonotype. The genes are TRBV12-3 or TRBV12-4 and TRBJ1-5; 7 nucleotides match TRBD1. V shed 2 bases, J shed 3 bases, and the junction held 4 bases outside the gene matches. The CDR3 length is 15 residues. In nucleotides, the CDR3 is TGTGCCAGCAGTTTATCGGGGACAGCCAATCAGCCCCAGCATTTT. This sequence encodes CASSLSGTANQPQHF.